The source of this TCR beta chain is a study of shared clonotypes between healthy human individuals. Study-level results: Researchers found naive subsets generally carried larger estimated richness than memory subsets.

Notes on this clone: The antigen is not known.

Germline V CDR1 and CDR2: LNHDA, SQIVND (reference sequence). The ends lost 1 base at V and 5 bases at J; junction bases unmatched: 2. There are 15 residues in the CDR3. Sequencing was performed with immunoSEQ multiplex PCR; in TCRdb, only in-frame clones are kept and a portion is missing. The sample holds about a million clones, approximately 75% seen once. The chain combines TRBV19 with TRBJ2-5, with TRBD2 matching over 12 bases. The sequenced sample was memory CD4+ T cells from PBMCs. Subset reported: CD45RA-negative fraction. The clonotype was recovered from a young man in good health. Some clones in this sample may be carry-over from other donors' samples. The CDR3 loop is CASSIALAGGETQYF. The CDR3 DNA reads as TGTGCCAGTAGTATAGCTCTAGCGGGAGGGGAGACCCAGTACTTC.